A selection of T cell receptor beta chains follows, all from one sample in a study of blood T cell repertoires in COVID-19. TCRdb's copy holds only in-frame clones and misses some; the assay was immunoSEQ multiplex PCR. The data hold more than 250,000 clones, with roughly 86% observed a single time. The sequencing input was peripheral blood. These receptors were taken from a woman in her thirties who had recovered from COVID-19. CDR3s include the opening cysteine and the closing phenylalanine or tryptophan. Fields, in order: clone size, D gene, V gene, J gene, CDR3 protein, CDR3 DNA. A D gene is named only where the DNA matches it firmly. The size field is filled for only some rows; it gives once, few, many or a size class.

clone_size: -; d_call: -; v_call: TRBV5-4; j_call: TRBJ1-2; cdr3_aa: CASSWGRGPNYGYTF; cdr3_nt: TGTGCCAGCAGCTGGGGAAGGGGCCCCAACTATGGCTACACCTTC
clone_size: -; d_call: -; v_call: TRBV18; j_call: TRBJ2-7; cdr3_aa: CASSPTGQPDYEQYF; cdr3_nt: TGTGCCAGCTCACCAACGGGACAACCTGACTACGAGCAGTACTTC
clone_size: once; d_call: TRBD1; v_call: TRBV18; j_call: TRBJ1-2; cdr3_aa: CASSQSFPGQGSYGYTF; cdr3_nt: TGTGCCAGCTCACAATCTTTTCCGGGACAGGGGTCCTATGGCTACACCTTC
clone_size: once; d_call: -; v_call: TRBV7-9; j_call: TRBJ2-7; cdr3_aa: CASSAEVGYEQYF; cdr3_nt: TGTGCCAGCAGCGCCGAGGTTGGTTACGAGCAGTACTTC
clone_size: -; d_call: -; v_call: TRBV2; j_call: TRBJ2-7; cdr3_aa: CASSEARLAEQYF; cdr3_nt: TGTGCCAGCAGTGAAGCGCGGTTGGCCGAGCAGTACTTC
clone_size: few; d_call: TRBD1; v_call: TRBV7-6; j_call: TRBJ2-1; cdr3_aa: CASSREDRDGGEQFF; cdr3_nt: TGTGCCAGCAGCCGAGAGGACAGGGATGGGGGTGAGCAGTTCTTC
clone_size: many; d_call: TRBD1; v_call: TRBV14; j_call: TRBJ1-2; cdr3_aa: CASSRGRGQGYTF; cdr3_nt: TGTGCCAGCAGCCGAGGCAGGGGGCAGGGCTACACCTTC
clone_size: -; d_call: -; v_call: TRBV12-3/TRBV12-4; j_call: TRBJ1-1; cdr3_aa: CASSRTGKAFF; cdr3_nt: TGTGCCAGCAGTCGAACTGGTAAAGCTTTCTTT
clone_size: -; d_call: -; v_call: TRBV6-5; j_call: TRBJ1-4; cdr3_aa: CASTLTGEKLFF; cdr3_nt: TGTGCCAGCACCCTGACAGGAGAAAAACTGTTTTTT
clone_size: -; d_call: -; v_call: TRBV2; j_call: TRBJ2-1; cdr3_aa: CASTLVVLERSSYNEQFF; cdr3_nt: TGTGCCAGCACCCTAGTGGTCCTAGAGCGGAGCTCCTACAATGAGCAGTTCTTC
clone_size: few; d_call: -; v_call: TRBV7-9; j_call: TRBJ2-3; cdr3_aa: CASSLAQAITQYF; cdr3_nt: TGTGCCAGCAGCTTAGCGCAAGCTATTACGCAGTATTTT
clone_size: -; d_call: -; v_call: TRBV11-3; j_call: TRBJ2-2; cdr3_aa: CASSLAAGGARLSTGELFF; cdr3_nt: TGTGCCAGCAGCCTTGCCGCTGGGGGGGCGCGGCTCTCCACCGGGGAGCTGTTTTTT
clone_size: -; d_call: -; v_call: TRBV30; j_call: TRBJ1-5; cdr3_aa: CAWSTGFYQPQHF; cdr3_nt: TGTGCCTGGAGTACAGGGTTTTATCAGCCCCAGCATTTT
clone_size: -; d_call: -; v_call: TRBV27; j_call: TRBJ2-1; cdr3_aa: CASSLSWLPYNEQFF; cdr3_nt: TGTGCCAGCAGTTTATCGTGGCTGCCATACAATGAGCAGTTCTTC
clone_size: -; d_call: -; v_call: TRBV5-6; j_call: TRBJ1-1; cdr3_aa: CASSLAGSGGPTEAFF; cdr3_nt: TGTGCCAGCAGCTTGGCGGGTTCGGGGGGCCCCACTGAAGCTTTCTTT
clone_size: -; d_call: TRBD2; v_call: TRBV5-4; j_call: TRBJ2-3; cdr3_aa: CASSPGLAGGPSEDTQYF; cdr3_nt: TGTGCCAGCAGCCCCGGACTAGCGGGGGGCCCCTCAGAAGATACGCAGTATTTT
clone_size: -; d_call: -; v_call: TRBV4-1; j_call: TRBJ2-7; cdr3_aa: CASSQGRAYEQYF; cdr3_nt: TGCGCCAGCAGCCAAGGGAGGGCCTACGAGCAGTACTTC
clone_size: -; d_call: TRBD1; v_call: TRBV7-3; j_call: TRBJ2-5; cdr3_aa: CASSSHCPDRIGGTQYF; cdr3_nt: TGTGCCAGCAGCTCCCACTGCCCGGACAGGATTGGAGGGACCCAGTACTTC
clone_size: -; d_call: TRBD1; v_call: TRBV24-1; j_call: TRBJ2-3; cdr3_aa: CATSETGKGTDTQYF; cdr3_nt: TGTGCCACCAGTGAGACAGGGAAAGGCACAGATACGCAGTATTTT
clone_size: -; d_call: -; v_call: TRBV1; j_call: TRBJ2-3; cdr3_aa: CTSSQDPLVFQTSDSTDTQYF; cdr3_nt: TGCACCAGCAGCCAAGATCCCCTCGTATTTCAGACTAGCGATAGCACAGATACGCAGTATTTT
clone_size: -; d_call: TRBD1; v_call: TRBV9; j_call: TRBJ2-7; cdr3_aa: CASSVEGTGGSEQYF; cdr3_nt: TGTGCCAGCAGCGTAGAAGGGACAGGGGGAAGCGAGCAGTACTTC
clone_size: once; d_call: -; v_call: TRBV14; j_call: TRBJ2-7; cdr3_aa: CASSPTSLYEQYF; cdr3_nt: TGTGCCAGCAGCCCGACATCCCTCTACGAGCAGTACTTC
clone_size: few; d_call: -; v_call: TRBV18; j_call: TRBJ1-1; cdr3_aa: CASSLQTGTEAFF; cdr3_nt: TGTGCCAGCTCTCTTCAGACGGGGACTGAAGCTTTCTTT
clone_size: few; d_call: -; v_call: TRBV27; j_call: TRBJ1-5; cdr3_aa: CASSLEASYSNQPQHF; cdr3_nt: TGTGCCAGCAGTTTAGAGGCTTCGTATAGCAATCAGCCCCAGCATTTT
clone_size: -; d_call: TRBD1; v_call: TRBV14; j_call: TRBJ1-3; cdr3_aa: CASGTAGNTIYF; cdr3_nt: TGTGCCAGCGGGACAGCCGGAAACACCATATATTTT
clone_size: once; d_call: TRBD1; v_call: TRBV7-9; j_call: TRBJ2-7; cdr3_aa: CASRSGQVFPYEQYF; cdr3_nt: TGTGCCAGCAGATCGGGACAGGTCTTTCCCTACGAGCAGTACTTC
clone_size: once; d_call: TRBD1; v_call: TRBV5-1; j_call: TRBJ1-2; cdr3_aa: CASSLQGVAYGYTF; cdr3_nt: TGCGCCAGCAGCTTACAGGGGGTTGCCTATGGCTACACCTTC
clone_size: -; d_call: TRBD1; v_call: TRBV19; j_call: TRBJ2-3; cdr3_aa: CATQPQTGPGADTQYF; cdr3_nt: TGTGCCACCCAACCCCAGACAGGGCCCGGGGCAGATACGCAGTATTTT
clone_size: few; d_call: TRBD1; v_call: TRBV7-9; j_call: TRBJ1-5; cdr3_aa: CASSMDRADQPQHF; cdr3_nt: TGTGCCAGCAGCATGGACAGGGCCGATCAGCCCCAGCATTTT
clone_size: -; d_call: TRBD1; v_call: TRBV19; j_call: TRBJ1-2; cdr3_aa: CASSQNPGQGSYGYTF; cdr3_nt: TGTGCCAGTAGTCAAAATCCGGGACAGGGGTCCTATGGCTACACCTTC
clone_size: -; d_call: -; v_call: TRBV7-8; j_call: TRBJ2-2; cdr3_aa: CASSLVDSANTGELFF; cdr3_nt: TGTGCCAGCAGCTTAGTGGATAGCGCGAACACCGGGGAGCTGTTTTTT
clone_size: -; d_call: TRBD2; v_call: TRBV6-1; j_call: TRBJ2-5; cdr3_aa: CASSEGLLAGGRQETQYF; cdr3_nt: TGTGCCAGCAGTGAAGGGCTTCTCGCGGGAGGGCGACAAGAGACCCAGTACTTC
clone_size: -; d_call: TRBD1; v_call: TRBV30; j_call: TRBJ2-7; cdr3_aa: CAWSVLGDSEYEQYF; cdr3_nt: TGTGCCTGGAGTGTACTCGGGGACAGCGAGTACGAGCAGTACTTC
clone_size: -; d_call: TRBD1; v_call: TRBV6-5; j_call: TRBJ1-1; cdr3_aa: CASTLTGGTEAFF; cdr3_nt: TGTGCCAGCACCTTGACAGGGGGCACTGAAGCTTTCTTT
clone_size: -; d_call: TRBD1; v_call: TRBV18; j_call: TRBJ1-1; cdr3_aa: CASSPQGVNTEAFF; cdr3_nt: TGTGCCAGCTCACCGCAGGGGGTGAACACTGAAGCTTTCTTT
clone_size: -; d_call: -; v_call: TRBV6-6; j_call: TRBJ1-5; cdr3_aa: CASSPDNQPQHF; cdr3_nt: TGTGCCAGCAGTCCAGATAATCAGCCCCAGCATTTT
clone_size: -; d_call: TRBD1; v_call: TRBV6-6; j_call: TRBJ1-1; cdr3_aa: CASSPPGTGGTEAFF; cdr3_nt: TGTGCCAGCAGTCCCCCCGGGACAGGAGGGACTGAAGCTTTCTTT
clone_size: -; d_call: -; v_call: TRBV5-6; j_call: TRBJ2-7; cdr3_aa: CASSPTLGPKGSYEQYF; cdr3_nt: TGTGCCAGCAGCCCCACCCTAGGGCCAAAGGGGTCCTACGAGCAGTACTTC
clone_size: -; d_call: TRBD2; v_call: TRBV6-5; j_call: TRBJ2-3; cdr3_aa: CASSYGLAESTDTQYF; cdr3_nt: TGTGCCAGCAGTTACGGGCTAGCGGAGAGCACAGATACGCAGTATTTT
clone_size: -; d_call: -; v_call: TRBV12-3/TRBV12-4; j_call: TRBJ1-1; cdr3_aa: CASSFSGGEAFF; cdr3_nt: TGTGCCAGCAGTTTCTCGGGAGGGGAAGCTTTCTTT
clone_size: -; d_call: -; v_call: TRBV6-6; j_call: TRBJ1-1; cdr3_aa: CASSFPSNTEAFF; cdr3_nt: TGTGCCAGCAGTTTCCCGTCGAACACTGAAGCTTTCTTT
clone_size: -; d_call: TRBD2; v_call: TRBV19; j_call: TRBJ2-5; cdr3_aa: CASSPRGDQETQYF; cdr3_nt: TGTGCCAGTAGTCCCCGGGGGGATCAAGAGACCCAGTACTTC
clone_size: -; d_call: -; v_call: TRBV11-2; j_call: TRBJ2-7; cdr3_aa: CASSLSGVYAGEQYF; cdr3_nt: TGTGCCAGCAGCTTATCCGGGGTCTACGCGGGTGAGCAGTACTTC
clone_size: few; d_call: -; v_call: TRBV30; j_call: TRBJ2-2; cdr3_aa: CAWSLTVMNTGELFF; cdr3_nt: TGTGCCTGGAGCTTAACAGTTATGAACACCGGGGAGCTGTTTTTT
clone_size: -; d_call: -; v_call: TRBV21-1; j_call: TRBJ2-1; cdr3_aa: CASSKGCDNPGLAAYNEQFF; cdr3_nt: TGTGCCAGCAGCAAAGGCTGTGATAATCCGGGACTAGCGGCCTACAATGAGCAGTTCTTC
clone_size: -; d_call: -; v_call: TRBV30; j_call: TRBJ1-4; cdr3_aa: CAGEGEKLFF; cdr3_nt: TGTGCCGGCGAGGGTGAAAAACTGTTTTTT
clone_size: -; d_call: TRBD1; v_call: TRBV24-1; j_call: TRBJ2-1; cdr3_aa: CATSDDRAFEQFF; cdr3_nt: TGTGCCACCAGTGACGACAGGGCTTTCGAGCAGTTCTTC
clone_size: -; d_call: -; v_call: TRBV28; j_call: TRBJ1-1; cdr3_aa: CASSSQQEEAFF; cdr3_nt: TGTGCCAGCAGTTCCCAACAGGAGGAAGCTTTCTTT
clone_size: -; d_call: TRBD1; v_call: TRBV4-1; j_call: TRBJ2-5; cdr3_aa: CASSLGQGRETQYF; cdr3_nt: TGCGCCAGCAGCCTAGGACAGGGGAGGGAGACCCAGTACTTC
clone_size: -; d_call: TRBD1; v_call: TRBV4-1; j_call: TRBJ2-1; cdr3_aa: CASSLIKTGVVYNEQFF; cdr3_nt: TGCGCCAGCAGCCTGATTAAGACAGGGGTGGTTTACAATGAGCAGTTCTTC
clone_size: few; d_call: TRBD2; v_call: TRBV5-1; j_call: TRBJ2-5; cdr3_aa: CASSLGSGGAKETQYF; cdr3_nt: TGCGCCAGCAGCTTAGGCAGCGGGGGGGCCAAAGAGACCCAGTACTTC
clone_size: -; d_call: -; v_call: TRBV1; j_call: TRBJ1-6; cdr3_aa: CTSSHGDQQKNSPLHF; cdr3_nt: TGCACCAGCAGCCACGGGGATCAGCAAAAAAATTCACCCCTCCACTTT
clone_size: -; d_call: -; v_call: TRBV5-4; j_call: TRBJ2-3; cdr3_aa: CASSQGAGVGTDTQYF; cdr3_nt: TGTGCCAGCAGCCAAGGAGCAGGGGTGGGAACAGATACGCAGTATTTT
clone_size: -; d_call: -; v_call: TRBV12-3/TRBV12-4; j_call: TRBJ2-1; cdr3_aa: CASSLVSNEQFF; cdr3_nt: TGTGCCAGCAGTTTAGTATCCAATGAGCAGTTCTTC
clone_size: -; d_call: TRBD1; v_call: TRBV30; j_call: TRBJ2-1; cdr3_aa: CAWRGRTGSSYNEQFF; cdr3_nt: TGTGCCTGGAGAGGGAGGACAGGGAGCTCCTACAATGAGCAGTTCTTC
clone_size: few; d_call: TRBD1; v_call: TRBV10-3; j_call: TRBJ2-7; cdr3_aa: CAISGPRGQYSPEQYF; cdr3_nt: TGTGCCATCAGTGGGCCCCGGGGACAGTATAGTCCCGAGCAGTACTTC
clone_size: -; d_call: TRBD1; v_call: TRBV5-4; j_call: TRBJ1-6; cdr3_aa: CASSSGAGGKLNSPLHF; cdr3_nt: TGTGCCAGCAGCTCTGGAGCAGGGGGCAAGTTGAATTCACCCCTCCACTTT
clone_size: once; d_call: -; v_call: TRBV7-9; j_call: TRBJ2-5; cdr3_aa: CASSWGRTGKETQYF; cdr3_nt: TGTGCCAGCAGCTGGGGCCGTACAGGGAAAGAGACCCAGTACTTC
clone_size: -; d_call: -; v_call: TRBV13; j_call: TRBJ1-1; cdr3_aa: CASSYNTENTEAFF; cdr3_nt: TGTGCCAGCAGCTATAACACAGAGAACACTGAAGCTTTCTTT
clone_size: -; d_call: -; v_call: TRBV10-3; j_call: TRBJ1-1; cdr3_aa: CAIRVPDSSEAFF; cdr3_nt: TGTGCCATCAGGGTGCCGGACAGCAGTGAAGCTTTCTTT